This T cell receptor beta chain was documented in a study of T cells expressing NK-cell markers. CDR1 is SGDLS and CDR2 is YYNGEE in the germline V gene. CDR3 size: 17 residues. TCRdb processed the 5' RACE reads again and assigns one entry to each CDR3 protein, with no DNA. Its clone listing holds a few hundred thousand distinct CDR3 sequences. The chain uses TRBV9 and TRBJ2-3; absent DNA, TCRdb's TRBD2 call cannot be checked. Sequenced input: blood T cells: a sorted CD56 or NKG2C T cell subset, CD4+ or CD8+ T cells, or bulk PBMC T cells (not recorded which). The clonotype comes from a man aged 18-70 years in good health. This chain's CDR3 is CASSVEASGDPTDTQYF.